The 32 T cell receptor beta chains listed next were all sequenced from one sample in a study of cytomegalovirus exposure and HLA in healthy donors. 60 Vbeta and 13 Jbeta primers were used in PCR. Only in-frame clones appear in the TCRdb table, and some are missing; sequencing was by immunoSEQ multiplex PCR. The table shows 85,000 to 100,000 clones, with 78% occurring only once. The sample consisted of PBMCs. These TCRs come from a woman between 55 and 75 years old in good health and CMV-seronegative.

The chain combines TRBV18 with TRBJ2-5; D not certain. The germline V gene has CDR1 KGHSH and CDR2 LQKENI. V gave up 6 bases and J gave up 1 base, with 15 bases separating them. This CDR3 has 15 amino acids. CDR3 DNA: TGTGCCAGCTCTCCCCAATCAGGATCCCAAGAGACCCAGTACTTC. Protein product: CASSPQSGSQETQYF.

V gene TRBV11-2 combines with J gene TRBJ2-7; tentatively, D is TRBD1 (5 bases). Trimming removed 5 bases at V and 4 bases at J, with 12 bases between. The germline V gene has CDR1 SGHAT and CDR2 FQNNGV. CDR3 length: 13 amino acids. The CDR3 DNA is TGTGCCAGCAGCACCGATAGGGGTTACGAGCAGTACTTC. Encoded protein: CASSTDRGYEQYF. The entire variable domain, with the rest obtained from reference TRBV11-2 and TRBJ2-7, is as follows: EAGVAQSPRYKIIEKRQSVAFWCNPISGHATLYWYQQILGQGPKLLIQFQNNGVVDDSQLPKDRFSAERLKGVDSTLKIQPAKLEDSAVYLCASSTDRGYEQYFGPGTRLTVT.

The chain carries TRBV15 and TRBJ1-3; D gene uncertain. The CDR3 extends over 15 amino acids. V was clipped by 1 base and J by 0 bases, with 7 bases between them. The germline V gene has CDR1 LNHNV and CDR2 YYDKDF (reference sequence). CDR3 loop: CATSRARGSGNTIYF. The CDR3 bases are TGTGCCACCAGCAGAGCTCGGGGCTCTGGAAACACCATATATTTT.

The chain joins TRBV5-6 to TRBJ2-3, with 10 bases identical to TRBD2. J lost 2 bases, V lost 1 base, and 10 bases had no gene match. The CDR3 length is 18 residues. Germline V gene data show CDR1 as SGHDT and CDR2 as YYEEEE. The CDR3 loop reads CASSLIPRTSGLTDTQYF. CDR3 nucleotide sequence: TGTGCCAGCAGCTTGATCCCCAGGACTAGCGGACTCACAGATACGCAGTATTTT.

The chain carries TRBV11-2 and TRBJ2-2; weak D call: TRBD2 (6 bases). Trimming stripped 8 bases from V and 6 bases from J, with 22 bases between. This CDR3 region has 16 residues. Germline V gives CDR1 SGHAT, CDR2 FQNNGV. The CDR3 region is CASSSGGVRPAGELFF. The CDR3 nucleotides read TGTGCCAGCTCCTCTGGCGGGGTCAGGCCGGCCGGGGAGCTGTTTTTT.

The chain links TRBV19 to TRBJ2-5; maybe TRBD2 (6 bases). The CDR3 covers 14 residues. Trimming cost V 5 bases and J 2 bases, with 12 bases left between them. The V gene's germline CDR1 is LNHDA and CDR2 SQIVND (reference sequence). The CDR3 DNA follows: TGTGCCAGTAGTCCCCGGGGGATACAAGAGACCCAGTACTTC. Residues: CASSPRGIQETQYF.

V and J are TRBV28 and TRBJ2-1, with D unclear. The V end was cut by 5 bases, the J end by 9 bases, with 8 bases between. Germline V CDR1 and CDR2: MDHEN, SYDVKM. The CDR3 contains 11 residues. The CDR3 protein is CASSKEIEQFF. The CDR3 bases are TGTGCCAGCAGTAAGGAGATTGAGCAGTTCTTC. Filled out from reference TRBV28 and TRBJ2-1, the complete variable domain reads DVKVTQSSRYLVKRTGEKVFLECVQDMDHENMFWYRQDPGLGLRLIYFSYDVKMKEKGDIPEGYSVSREKKERFSLILESASTNQTSMYLCASSKEIEQFFGPGTRLTVL.

The rearrangement joins TRBV27 to TRBJ1-5; TRBD1 might be the D (6 bases). This CDR3 contains 15 residues. Trimming left V 7 bases short and J 0 bases short, with 13 bases between. Per germline, CDR1 MNHEY and CDR2 SMNVEV (reference sequence). The DNA of the CDR3 is TGTGCCAGCAAACTGACAGGTCTTAGCAATCAGCCCCAGCATTTT. This translates into CASKLTGLSNQPQHF.

The rearrangement uses TRBV13 and TRBJ2-5; maybe TRBD2 (5 bases). V was shortened by 5 bases and J by 3 bases, with 10 bases between the two germline ends. This CDR3 comprises 13 residues. Germline V gives CDR1 PRHDT, CDR2 FYEKMQ (reference sequence). CDR3 bases: TGTGCCAGCAGCCCCGGGATTGAAGAGACCCAGTACTTC. Protein sequence: CASSPGIEETQYF.

This rearrangement joins TRBV7-2 to TRBJ2-7; D remains ambiguous. Germline CDR1 is SGHTA and CDR2 is FQGNSA. V was pared by 5 bases and J by 5 bases, with 16 bases between. This CDR3 is built from 14 residues. The CDR3 DNA sequence: TGTGCCAGCAGCGCCTCCTGGGCGTCTGACGAGCAGTACTTC. Translated: CASSASWASDEQYF.

Comments on this clone: One end of the junction fails to match germline, which may point to a read error. V is TRBV6-1 and J is TRBJ2-7, with D unclear. The CDR3 length is 13 residues. Germline CDR1 and CDR2: MNHNS and SASEGT. The CDR3 is CASSPVGTGFGTF. CDR3 bases: TGTGCCAGCAGCCCCGTTGGCACCGGGTTTGGAACCTTC.

The CDR3 spells CASSALAGGTLDEQYF. The CDR3 coding sequence is TGTGCCAGCAGTGCCCTAGCGGGAGGGACCTTGGACGAGCAGTACTTC. The chain employs TRBV2 and TRBJ2-7, with 12 bases that match TRBD2. Trimming took 4 bases from V and 5 from J; bases not matched to a gene: 9. CDR1 and CDR2 from the germline V gene are SNHLY and FYNNEI. The CDR3 extends over 16 amino acids.

V and J are TRBV2 and TRBJ1-2; weak D call: TRBD1 (6 bases). This CDR3 is built from 14 residues. The ends were cut back, 6 bases at V and 4 bases at J, with 15 bases in the middle. CDR1 SNHLY and CDR2 FYNNEI come from the germline V gene. This chain's CDR3 is CASSRRGEGYGYTF. CDR3 nucleotides: TGTGCCAGCAGCCGCAGGGGAGAGGGCTATGGCTACACCTTC.

The DNA for the CDR3 is TGTGCCAGCAGCTTAGGACTAACGCCCGGCACAGATACGCAGTATTTT. This codes for CASSLGLTPGTDTQYF. The chain employs TRBV7-2 and TRBJ2-3; the D gene is possibly TRBD2 (5 bases). CDR1 is SGHTA, CDR2 FQGNSA, per germline. Trimming removed 1 base at V and 1 base at J, with 12 bases between. The length of the CDR3 is 16 residues.

This clone was observed once. This chain connects TRBV7-9 to TRBJ2-5; 7 bases line up with TRBD1. The germline gives CDR1 SEHNR, CDR2 FQNEAQ (reference sequence). Losses at the gene ends were 5 bases for V and 5 bases for J; bases not matched to a gene: 11. The CDR3 consists of 15 residues. The CDR3 sequence: CASSILRGLGETQYF. In DNA form, the CDR3 reads TGTGCCAGCAGCATTCTGAGGGGGCTTGGGGAGACCCAGTACTTC.

This clone appeared a few times. This chain uses TRBV7-2 with TRBJ2-1; D not certain. Germline CDR1 and CDR2: SGHTA and FQGNSA. Between the trimmed V and J ends, which lost 0 bases and 0 bases, there was a span of 3 bases. The CDR3 totals 14 residues. This CDR3 reads CASSLAGSYNEQFF. CDR3 sequence (DNA): TGTGCCAGCAGCTTAGCCGGCTCCTACAATGAGCAGTTCTTC.

The CDR3 loop reads CASSRMGGTYEQYF. The CDR3 DNA is TGTGCCAGCAGTCGTATGGGGGGTACCTACGAGCAGTACTTC. This chain connects TRBV25-1 to TRBJ2-7, with TRBD2 as a possible D gene (6 bases). In germline, CDR1 is MGHDK, CDR2 SYGVNS. Trimming removed 5 bases from V and 2 bases from J, with 13 bases in between. The CDR3 has 14 amino acids.

In DNA, the CDR3 is TGTGCCAGCAGTTCACAGGGAAACCCCCAGCATTTT. Protein: CASSSQGNPQHF. This chain links TRBV28 with TRBJ1-5, with a weak D call TRBD1 (6 bases). V dropped 4 bases and J dropped 10 bases, with 11 bases sitting between them. Germline CDR1 is MDHEN and CDR2 is SYDVKM. The CDR3 extends over 12 amino acids.

The chain recombines TRBV10-3 with TRBJ1-4; D not resolved. Germline CDR1 ENHRY, CDR2 SYGVKD. V lost 2 bases, J lost 0 bases, and 7 bases lay in between. This CDR3 contains 15 residues. The DNA for the CDR3 is TGTGCCATCAGTGAGCAGGTTACAACTAATGAAAAACTGTTTTTT. Its translation is CAISEQVTTNEKLFF.

The gene calls are TRBV5-1 and TRBJ1-1, with 7 bases fitting TRBD1. Germline values: CDR1 SGHRS, CDR2 YFSETQ. J was trimmed by 0 bases and V by 3 bases; bases with no gene match: 2. The CDR3 extends over 14 amino acids. The CDR3 loop reads CASSSTGVNTEAFF. The CDR3 nucleotides read TGCGCCAGCAGCTCAACAGGGGTGAACACTGAAGCTTTCTTT.

There are a few counts of this clone. The chain joins TRBV12-2 to TRBJ2-1; TRBD1 is taken as the D call from the table, unchecked against the DNA. TRBV12-2 is an annotated pseudogene. This CDR3 is built from 16 residues. DNA for the CDR3: TGTGCAAGTCGCTTAGAGACAGGGGACTCCTACAATGAGCAGTTCTTC. This codes for CASRLETGDSYNEQFF.

The chain couples TRBV7-2 to TRBJ2-3, with TRBD2 matching over 10 bases. CDR3 size: 15 residues. From germline, CDR1 is SGHTA and CDR2 FQGNSA. Trimming took 2 bases from V and 2 from J; bases not matched to a gene: 1. CDR3: CASSLLAGVTDTQYF. As DNA, the CDR3 is TGTGCCAGCAGCTTACTAGCGGGGGTCACAGATACGCAGTATTTT.

This chain joins TRBV7-7 and TRBJ2-7; a weak D match, TRBD2 (5 bases). The CDR3 is 12 amino acids. The germline V gene has CDR1 SSHAT and CDR2 FNYEAQ (reference sequence). CDR3 in DNA: TGTGTCCCTAATCCTGGGCGGGACGAGCAGTACTTC. This gives the protein CVPNPGRDEQYF.

The chain uses TRBV12-2 and TRBJ1-5; the DNA was not compared with TRBD1, the D call given in the table. TRBV12-2 is a pseudogene. This CDR3 comprises 15 residues. Here the CDR3 reads CASRDRGPINQPQHF. In DNA form, the CDR3 reads TGTGCAAGTCGCGACAGGGGGCCGATCAATCAGCCCCAGCATTTT.

This chain connects TRBV23-1 to TRBJ2-1, with D unclear. TRBV23-1 has ORF status, its function being uncertain. This CDR3 contains 14 residues. V was clipped by 8 bases and J by 8 bases, with 19 bases between them. CDR3 region: CASGCLAGFYEQFF. CDR3 sequence (DNA): TGCGCCAGCGGTTGTTTAGCCGGATTCTATGAGCAGTTCTTC.

The gene calls are TRBV6-5 and TRBJ2-2, with 8 bases that match TRBD1. Germline trimming cut 6 bases from V and 3 bases from J; bases unmatched to any gene: 3. The CDR3 spans 14 residues. Germline V gene sequence: CDR1 MNHEY, CDR2 SVGAGI. CDR3 DNA sequence: TGTGCCAGCAGGGGACAGGTTGACACCGGGGAGCTGTTTTTT. It is translated as CASRGQVDTGELFF.

This clone was detected only a few times. This chain uses TRBV5-1 with TRBJ2-3; the D is unclear. Germline V gene lookup returns CDR1 SGHRS and CDR2 YFSETQ. The CDR3 covers 16 residues. V was trimmed by 0 bases and J by 0 bases, leaving 11 bases between them. The CDR3 DNA follows: TGCGCCAGCAGCTTGGTCACAGATTTCAGCACAGATACGCAGTATTTT. It encodes CASSLVTDFSTDTQYF.

This sequence joins TRBV9 and TRBJ2-4; D is perhaps TRBD2 (5 bases). Trimming took off 0 bases at V and 0 bases at J, with 19 bases between the two ends. From germline, CDR1 is SGDLS and CDR2 YYNGEE. The CDR3 length is 19 residues. CDR3 residues: CASSVGTSETPLAKNIQYF. Here the CDR3 DNA reads TGTGCCAGCAGCGTAGGGACTTCCGAAACACCTCTAGCCAAAAACATTCAGTACTTC.

The chain carries TRBV6-5 and TRBJ1-2; TRBD1 is a possible D gene (6 bases). Trimming left V 2 bases short and J 4 bases short, with 11 bases between. CDR3 length: 14 amino acids. CDR1 and CDR2 (germline): MNHEY, SVGAGI. The CDR3 region is CASSYEGVGYGYTF. Written as DNA, the CDR3 is TGTGCCAGCAGTTACGAGGGGGTGGGCTATGGCTACACCTTC.

The V gene is TRBV15, the J gene TRBJ2-5; 11 bases line up with TRBD1. Germline CDR1 and CDR2: LNHNV and YYDKDF (reference sequence). The CDR3 is 15 residues long. V gave up 4 bases and J gave up 4 bases; unmatched junction bases: 5. CDR3 in DNA: TGTGCCACCAGCAAGGACAGGGGGCTAGGAGAGACCCAGTACTTC. Translating gives CATSKDRGLGETQYF.

The chain uses TRBV7-2 and TRBJ2-1; 8 bases are a match to TRBD1. Germline V gene data show CDR1 as SGHTA and CDR2 as FQGNSA. The CDR3 contains 15 residues. The J segment lost 12 bases and the V segment lost 0 bases, leaving 10 bases of the junction unmatched. The CDR3 here is CASSLAGQGASGQFF. CDR3 bases: TGTGCCAGCAGCTTAGCCGGACAGGGCGCTTCGGGGCAGTTCTTC.

V gene TRBV27 combines with J gene TRBJ2-7; 9 nucleotides line up with TRBD2. V lost 2 bases, J lost 5 bases, and 4 bases stayed unmatched. The CDR3 runs 14 residues. Germline CDR1 is MNHEY and CDR2 is SMNVEV (reference sequence). The CDR3 loop is CASSLRLAGNEQYF. Here the CDR3 DNA reads TGTGCCAGCAGTTTAAGGCTAGCGGGAAACGAGCAGTACTTC.